What follows are 16 T cell receptor beta chains derived from one specimen sequenced in a study of T cell responses to AZD1222 COVID-19 vaccine. The repertoire was sequenced with immunoSEQ multiplex PCR; TCRdb's copy has only in-frame clones and lacks some. This sample has just under 85,000 clones; less than 90% occur once, and the top ten carry 5.5% to 8%. Sequenced material: peripheral blood, taken on day 0 of AZD1222 vaccination. Source of these receptors: an adult in good health.

The chain carries TRBV7-8 and TRBJ1-5; D not resolved. Trimming took 7 bases from V and 1 from J, leaving 17 bases between them. Germline loops: CDR1 SGHVS, CDR2 FQNEAQ. The CDR3 totals 16 residues. CDR3 DNA sequence: TGTGCCAGCACCCCGGGAGGGTGGATGAGCAATCAGCCCCAGCATTTT. It is translated as CASTPGGWMSNQPQHF.

V and J are TRBV2 and TRBJ1-5, with D hard to call. Deletions cut 7 bases from V and 3 bases from J, with 13 bases between. In germline, CDR1 is SNHLY, CDR2 FYNNEI. This CDR3 has 14 amino acids. CDR3 sequence: CASKAGLYNQPQHF. The DNA for the CDR3 is TGTGCCAGCAAGGCAGGCTTATACAATCAGCCCCAGCATTTT.

V and J are TRBV7-9 and TRBJ1-1, with D possibly TRBD1 on 6 matching bases. CDR3 length: 12 residues. Germline CDR1 is SEHNR and CDR2 is FQNEAQ (reference sequence). Trimming removed 10 bases at V and 3 bases at J, with 12 bases between. Written as DNA, the CDR3 is TGTGCCATCTCGCAGGGGTACACTGAAGCTTTCTTT. It specifies CAISQGYTEAFF. The complete variable domain, with remaining parts taken from reference TRBV7-9 and TRBJ1-1, reads DTGVSQNPRHKITKRGQNVTFRCDPISEHNRLYWYRQTLGQGPEFLTYFQNEAQLEKSRLLSDRFSAERPKGSFSTLEIQRTEQGDSAMYLCAISQGYTEAFFGQGTRLTVV.

The V gene is TRBV27, the J gene TRBJ2-1; TRBD2 agrees at 11 bases. This CDR3 is 15 amino acids long. J lost 3 bases, V lost 4 bases, and 2 bases had no gene match. The germline CDR1 and CDR2 sequences are MNHEY and SMNVEV (reference sequence). CDR3 bases: TGTGCCAGCAGTTCGACTAGCGGGGTCTACAATGAGCAGTTCTTC. Translating it yields CASSSTSGVYNEQFF.

The V gene is TRBV19, the J gene TRBJ1-2; unclear D gene. Germline CDR1 reads LNHDA; CDR2 reads SQIVND (reference sequence). The CDR3 is 15 residues long. Between the trimmed V and J ends, which lost 4 bases and 2 bases, there was a span of 14 bases. The CDR3 DNA reads as TGTGCCAGTAGTACTACGGGCGGCAGGAACTATGGCTACACCTTC. Protein: CASSTTGGRNYGYTF.

V and J are TRBV28 and TRBJ1-5, with D possibly matching TRBD1 (5 bases). CDR1 MDHEN and CDR2 SYDVKM come from the germline V gene. V was cut by 4 bases and J by 1 base, with 17 bases left in between. This CDR3 has 17 residues. CDR3 nucleotide sequence: TGTGCCAGCAGTTCCAGAATCCGGGACGGCAGCAATCAGCCCCAGCATTTT. Protein: CASSSRIRDGSNQPQHF.

This clone appeared a few times. The chain links TRBV19 to TRBJ1-4; 9 positions match TRBD1. Germline assignment: CDR1 LNHDA and CDR2 SQIVND (reference sequence). This CDR3 is 13 amino acids long. J gave up 7 bases and V 6 bases, and 3 bases lay outside the gene matches. CDR3 DNA sequence: TGTGCCAGTAGAGGACAGGGGACTGAAAAACTGTTTTTT. This codes for CASRGQGTEKLFF.

This clone was observed a few times. The CDR3 nucleotides are TGTGCCAGCAGTTCGGCAGGAGGCTCACCCCTCCACTTT. This gives the protein CASSSAGGSPLHF. The chain has TRBV12-3 or TRBV12-4 and TRBJ1-6; D is undetermined. The CDR3 extends over 13 amino acids. V lost 4 bases to trimming and J lost 10 bases, with 11 bases between them.

DNA for the CDR3: TGCAGTGCTAGTAGGGCCATAGGAGAGACCCAGTACTTC. As protein: CSASRAIGETQYF. J is TRBJ2-5 and V is TRBV20-1; D not resolved. V dropped 3 bases and J dropped 4 bases, with 12 bases sitting between them. CDR3 length: 13 residues. Looked up from germline, CDR1 is DFQATT and CDR2 is SNEGSKA (reference sequence).

The chain carries TRBV19 and TRBJ2-7, with D perhaps matching TRBD1 or TRBD2 (6 bases each). The V end lost 10 bases, the J end lost 3 bases, and 22 bases lay between the germline ends. CDR1 is LNHDA, CDR2 SQIVND, per germline (reference sequence). The CDR3 contains 15 residues. CDR3 in amino acids: CATRKEGGGNYEQYF. Here the CDR3 DNA reads TGTGCCACGCGCAAAGAGGGGGGAGGCAACTACGAGCAGTACTTC.

This chain connects TRBV6-5 to TRBJ2-7; 9 nucleotides line up with TRBD1. CDR1 is MNHEY and CDR2 is SVGAGI in the germline V gene. The CDR3 sequence is 14 residues long. V was pared by 7 bases and J by 3 bases, with 7 bases of the junction left unmatched. The CDR3 bases are TGTGCCAGCATACTAGAGGGACAGGGCTACGAGCAGTACTTC. It is translated as CASILEGQGYEQYF.

In this sample, this clone turned up once. This chain connects TRBV5-4 to TRBJ1-1; no reliable D call. Trimming left V 4 bases short and J 1 base short, with 8 bases between. Germline V lookup: CDR1 SGHNT, CDR2 YYREEE (reference sequence). This CDR3 is 13 amino acids long. The CDR3, as DNA: TGTGCCAGCAGCCAGCGGGGGAACACTGAAGCTTTCTTT. Translated: CASSQRGNTEAFF.

The chain employs TRBV6-5 and TRBJ1-4; 11 positions match TRBD1. The CDR3 has 13 amino acids. Germline-derived CDR1 and CDR2 are MNHEY and SVGAGI. Unmatched junction bases numbered 3, after V lost 5 bases and J lost 10 bases. The CDR3: CASSTGTGGKLFF. CDR3 sequence (DNA): TGTGCCAGCAGTACCGGGACAGGGGGAAAACTGTTTTTT.

The chain has TRBV7-9 and TRBJ1-1; 8 nucleotides line up with TRBD1. Germline V gene lookup returns CDR1 SEHNR and CDR2 FQNEAQ (reference sequence). V shed 1 base, J shed 5 bases, and the junction held 3 bases outside the gene matches. This CDR3 region has 14 residues. In DNA form, the CDR3 reads TGTGCCAGCAGCTTAGGGACAGGGAAGACTGAAGCTTTCTTT. Protein product: CASSLGTGKTEAFF.

The sample holds a few counts of this clone. V is TRBV2 and J is TRBJ1-2; 10 bases align to TRBD1. Unmatched junction bases numbered 7, after V lost 8 bases and J lost 1 base. This CDR3 comprises 15 residues. Germline assignment: CDR1 SNHLY and CDR2 FYNNEI. CDR3 sequence (DNA): TGTGCCAGCTTACGGGGACAGGGGAATAACTATGGCTACACCTTC. It encodes CASLRGQGNNYGYTF.

There are a few counts of this clone. DNA for the CDR3: TGTGCCAGCAGCCAAGATCCGGGACAGGGGACCGGAGAGACCCAGTACTTC. Translation: CASSQDPGQGTGETQYF. The chain is built from TRBV4-2 and TRBJ2-5, with 10 bases matching TRBD1. The junction had 8 bases not matched to a gene; V was cut back by 0 bases and J by 4 bases. There are 17 residues in the CDR3. Per the germline V gene, CDR1 is LGHNA and CDR2 is YNFKEQ.